Following are 3 T cell receptor beta chains from one sample sequenced in a study of blood T cell repertoires in COVID-19. Sequencing used immunoSEQ multiplex PCR; TCRdb keeps in-frame clones, though not all of them. This table has roughly 250,000 clones, roughly 91% appearing once. Source material: PBMCs or T cells enriched from blood (not recorded which). The receptors shown here come from a man aged 40-55 years who had recovered from COVID-19.

This clone showed up just once. Its ends do not fully match the called genes, so a read error is possible. V gene TRBV6-5 combines with J gene TRBJ2-2; the D is unclear. The CDR3 contains 15 residues. Germline-derived CDR1 and CDR2 are MNHEY and SVGAGI. CDR3 amino acids: CASTYGALYTGELFF. In nucleotides, the CDR3 is TGTGCCAGCACTTACGGAGCATTGTACACCGGGGAGCTGTTTTTT.

The rearrangement links TRBV29-1 to TRBJ1-4; 7 bases agree with TRBD1. The V and J ends lost 6 bases and 5 bases, in that order; junction bases with no gene match: 9. The CDR3 is 14 amino acids. Germline CDR1 is SQVTM and CDR2 is ANQGSEA. The CDR3 reads CSVASGQLNEKLFF. DNA for the CDR3: TGCAGCGTCGCCTCGGGACAGCTAAATGAAAAACTGTTTTTT.

This clone was counted only a few times. The V and J genes are TRBV6-5 and TRBJ2-7; 8 nucleotides agree with TRBD2. CDR3 length: 14 residues. J lost 5 bases, V lost 3 bases, and 6 bases had no gene match. Germline CDR1 MNHEY, CDR2 SVGAGI. The CDR3 sequence is CASSYTGGPHEQYF. The CDR3 DNA follows: TGTGCCAGCAGTTATACGGGAGGGCCCCACGAGCAGTACTTC.